This TCR beta chain was profiled in a study of T cells after yellow fever vaccination. TCRdb reprocessed the 5' RACE reads via MiXCR and lists one record per CDR3 protein. The data hold under 400,000 distinct CDR3 sequences, with around a tenth observed a single time. Trimming took 0 bases from V and 1 from J, leaving 8 bases between them. CDR1 and CDR2 (germline): KGHDR, SFDVKD. This CDR3 has 15 amino acids. The V and J genes are TRBV24-1 and TRBJ1-1; tentative D call: TRBD1 (5 bases). The receptor was derived from a man younger than 35 who received the YFV17D yellow fever vaccine. The material was PBMCs, obtained on the day of the first yellow fever vaccination. CDR3 region: CATSDLGQENTEAFF. DNA of the CDR3: TGTGCCACCAGTGATTTGGGACAAGAGAACACTGAAGCTTTCTTT.